This TCR beta chain was captured by sequencing in a study of molecular identifiers for immune sequencing clone quantification. MiXCR, run by TCRdb on the PCR reads, gives a single entry per CDR3 protein. The table lists about 19,000 distinct CDR3 sequences, 21% of them singletons. Germline lookup yields CDR1 LGHDT and CDR2 YNNKEL (reference sequence). After removal of 2 bases from V and 2 bases from J, the junction contained 6 bases not matched to a gene. The CDR3 runs to 16 residues. The chain carries TRBV3-1 and TRBJ2-5, with 9 nucleotides matching TRBD2. The TCR sequence derives from a human donor in good health. Some libraries in this study had Jurkat cell RNA spiked in. Sequencing input: naive CD8+ T cells from blood, with Jurkat cell RNA spiked in. Regarding subset: FACS-sorted CD8+CD4-CCR7+CD45RA+ naive T cells. This CDR3 is CASSQLVLAGQETQYF. CDR3 DNA: TGTGCCAGCAGCCAATTGGTGCTAGCGGGACAAGAGACCCAGTACTTC.